The 3 T cell receptor beta chains listed next were all sequenced from one sample in a study of T-cell memory formation after mild COVID-19. Each CDR3 protein gets one entry after TCRdb re-called the 5' RACE reads with MiXCR. The profile shows a few hundred thousand distinct CDR3 sequences, 20% to 25% of them singletons. Sequenced: PBMCs or a T cell subset sorted from them (not recorded which). These receptors all stem from an adult woman who had mild COVID-19 (a few samples of this study predate the infection). Cell type and time point are not known.

A few counts support this clonotype. V is TRBV6-1 and J is TRBJ1-4, with TRBD1 matching over 7 bases. The CDR3 has 15 amino acids. V shed 0 bases, J shed 7 bases, and the junction held 5 bases outside the gene matches. Germline V lookup: CDR1 MNHNS, CDR2 SASEGT. The CDR3: CASSEARQGFEKLFF. DNA of the CDR3: TGTGCCAGCAGTGAAGCGCGACAGGGTTTTGAAAAACTGTTTTTT.

This clonotype was recorded a few times. The chain has TRBV5-5 and TRBJ2-1; a weak D match, TRBD1 (5 bases). Trimming left V 3 bases short and J 1 base short, with 11 bases between. Per the germline V gene, CDR1 is SGHKS and CDR2 is YYEKEE (reference sequence). The CDR3 covers 15 residues. In DNA, the CDR3 is TGTGCCAGCAGCTCAGAAGGGGTATCCTACAATGAGCAGTTCTTC. The encoded protein is CASSSEGVSYNEQFF.

This clonotype was picked up one time. Here the CDR3 reads CASSDTASDETQYF. CDR3 DNA: TGTGCCAGCAGTGATACGGCTAGCGATGAGACCCAGTACTTC. V gene TRBV6-4 combines with J gene TRBJ2-5, with D perhaps matching TRBD2 (6 bases). The V gene lost 3 bases and the J gene lost 5 bases, with 13 bases spanning the gap. The CDR3 length is 14 residues. The germline CDR1 and CDR2 sequences are MRHNA and SNTAGT.